The clone carrying this T cell receptor beta chain was seen a handful of times. Its specificity is not known. The data belong to a study of cytomegalovirus exposure and HLA in healthy donors. V was pared by 4 bases and J by 3 bases, with 15 bases between. This CDR3 comprises 15 residues. Germline CDR1 and CDR2: SGHTA and FQGNSA. Both 60 Vbeta primers and 13 Jbeta primers went into the PCR. The assay was immunoSEQ multiplex PCR, and TCRdb's table has in-frame clones only and misses some. The profile shows 100,000 to 150,000 clones, 15% to 17% of them singletons. Findings of the study overall: Cytomegalovirus-associated status was assigned to 150 to 200 TCR beta chains. The study reported that TCR beta sequences accurately predicted HLA-A and HLA-B alleles in most subjects.

Specimen: PBMCs. The receptor was derived from a woman under 30 in good health and CMV-seronegative. The genes are TRBV7-2 and TRBJ1-1; D unresolved. The CDR3 DNA reads TGTGCCAGCAGCTCCCAGGCCCGGAGGGACACTGAAGCTTTCTTT. Protein product: CASSSQARRDTEAFF.